A single T cell receptor beta chain is shown here with its context. Assay: immunoSEQ multiplex PCR; the TCRdb copy retains only in-frame clones and omits some. The sample holds about 150,000 clones, 65% to 85% seen once. Germline-derived CDR1 and CDR2 are SEHNR and FQNEAQ (reference sequence). Trimming cost V 2 bases and J 8 bases, with 11 bases left between them. This CDR3 spans 13 amino acids. This specimen belongs to a study of blood T cell repertoires in COVID-19. Material: peripheral blood. This rearrangement joins TRBV7-9 to TRBJ2-3, with D perhaps TRBD1 (7 bases). The source is a woman aged 70-85 years who had recovered from COVID-19. This CDR3 reads CASSLYQGGTQYF. CDR3 DNA: TGTGCCAGCAGCTTATATCAGGGGGGTACGCAGTATTTT.